This T cell receptor (beta chain) was sequenced in a study of monozygotic twins with inflammatory bowel disease. This CDR3 has 15 residues. CDR1 is MNHEY and CDR2 is SMNVEV in the germline V gene (reference sequence). The authors made each sample's cDNA in eight separate reactions. Reprocessing the 5' RACE reads, TCRdb reports a single entry for every CDR3 protein and omits DNA. The sample has approximately 160,000 distinct CDR3 sequences, and its top ten clones hold approximately 2.8%. The receptor's source is a human donor with ulcerative colitis or Crohn's disease, or a healthy co-twin of an affected twin (not recorded which). This chain joins TRBV27 and TRBJ2-2; the D call of TRBD1 rests on TCRdb alone, since no DNA is present to check it. Sequencing was performed on blood. The chain's CDR3 is CASREGDLNTGELFF.